This TCR beta chain was documented in a study of OX40 agonist ivuxolimab in advanced cancers. Regarding the study as a whole: Low clonal expansion, among the lowest seen, marked partial responders at 0.1-3.0 mg/kg.

Details on this clone: Its specificity is unknown.

Autoimmune disease history or systemic immunosuppression meant exclusion. CDR1 is SGHRS and CDR2 is YFSETQ in the germline V gene. The junction had 7 bases not matched to a gene; V was cut back by 1 base and J by 1 base. The CDR3 spans 17 residues. TCRdb's copy holds only in-frame clones and misses some; the assay was immunoSEQ multiplex PCR. Of more than 55,000 clones in the sample, 86% are singletons; the top ten hold roughly 7.8%. The sample in question was CD4+ or CD8+ T cells sorted from blood, obtained in a trial of the OX40 agonist ivuxolimab. The source of this sequence is an adult with an advanced solid tumor such as melanoma, head and neck, liver or kidney cancer. This sequence joins TRBV5-1 and TRBJ2-2; 7 bases map to TRBD1. The CDR3 DNA is TGCGCCAGCAGCTTGACCCCGGGACAGATGAACACCGGGGAGCTGTTTTTT. Amino acid sequence: CASSLTPGQMNTGELFF.